The clone carrying this T cell receptor beta chain occurred once. Its antigen is currently unknown. These data originate in a study of T cell responses to AZD1222 COVID-19 vaccine. Notes on the study in general: Repertoire samples came only from after the peak T cell response. Two AZD1222 administrations were followed by greater Spike-specific TCR breadth and depth.

This CDR3 has 13 residues. In germline, CDR1 is SGDLS, CDR2 YYNGEE. The ends were cut back, 0 bases at V and 4 bases at J, with 4 bases in the middle. Libraries were prepared by immunoSEQ multiplex PCR; TCRdb keeps only in-frame clonotypes and omits some of them. The table lists about 140,000 clones, approximately 93% of them singletons. The source material was peripheral blood, sampled after recovery from COVID-19. This rearrangement joins TRBV9 to TRBJ2-2; D gene ambiguous. This receptor was taken from an adult who had recovered from COVID-19. CDR3 protein: CASSVVSTGELFF. The CDR3 coding sequence is TGTGCCAGCAGCGTAGTTTCCACCGGGGAGCTGTTTTTT. Based on the CDR3 plus reference TRBV9 and TRBJ2-2, the full variable domain is DSGVTQTPKHLITATGQRVTLRCSPRSGDLSVYWYQQSLDQGLQFLIQYYNGEERAKGNILERFSAQQFPDLHSELNLSSLELGDSALYFCASSVVSTGELFFGEGSRLTVL.